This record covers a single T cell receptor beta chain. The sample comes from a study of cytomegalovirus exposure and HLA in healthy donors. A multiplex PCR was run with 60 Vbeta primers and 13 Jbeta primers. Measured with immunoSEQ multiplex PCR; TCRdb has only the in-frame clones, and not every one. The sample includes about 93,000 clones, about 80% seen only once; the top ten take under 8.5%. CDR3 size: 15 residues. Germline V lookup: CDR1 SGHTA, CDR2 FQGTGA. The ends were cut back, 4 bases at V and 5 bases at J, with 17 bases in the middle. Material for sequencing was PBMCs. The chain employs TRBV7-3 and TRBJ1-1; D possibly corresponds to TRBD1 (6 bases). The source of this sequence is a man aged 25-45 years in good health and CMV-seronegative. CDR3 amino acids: CASSSDSGGLTEAFF. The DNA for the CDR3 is TGTGCCAGCAGCTCAGACTCGGGGGGGCTTACTGAAGCTTTCTTT.